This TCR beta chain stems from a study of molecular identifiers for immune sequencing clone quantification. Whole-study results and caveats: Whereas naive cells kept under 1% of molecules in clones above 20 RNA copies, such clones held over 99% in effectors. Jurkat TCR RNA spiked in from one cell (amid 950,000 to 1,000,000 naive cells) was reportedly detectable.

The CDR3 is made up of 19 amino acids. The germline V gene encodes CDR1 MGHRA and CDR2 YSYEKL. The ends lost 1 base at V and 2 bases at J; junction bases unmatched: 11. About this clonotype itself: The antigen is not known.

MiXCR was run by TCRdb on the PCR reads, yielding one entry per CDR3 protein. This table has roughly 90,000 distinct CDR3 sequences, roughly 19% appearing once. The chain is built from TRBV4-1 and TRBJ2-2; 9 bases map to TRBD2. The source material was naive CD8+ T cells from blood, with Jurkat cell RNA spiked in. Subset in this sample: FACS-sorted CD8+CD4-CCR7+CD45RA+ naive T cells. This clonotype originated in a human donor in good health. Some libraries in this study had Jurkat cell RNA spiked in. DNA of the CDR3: TGCGCCAGCAGCCAAGGGAAGGGAGCGGGGGGACTCAACACCGGGGAGCTGTTTTTT. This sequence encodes CASSQGKGAGGLNTGELFF.